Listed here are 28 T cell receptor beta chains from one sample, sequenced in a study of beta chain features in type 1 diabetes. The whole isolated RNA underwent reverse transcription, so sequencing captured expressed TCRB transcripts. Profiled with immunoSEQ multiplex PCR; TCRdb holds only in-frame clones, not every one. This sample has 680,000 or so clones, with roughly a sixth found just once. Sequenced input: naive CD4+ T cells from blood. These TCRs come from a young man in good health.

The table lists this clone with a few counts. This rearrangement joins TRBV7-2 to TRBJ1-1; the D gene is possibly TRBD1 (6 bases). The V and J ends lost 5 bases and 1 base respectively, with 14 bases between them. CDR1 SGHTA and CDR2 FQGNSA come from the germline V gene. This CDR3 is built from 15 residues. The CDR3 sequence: CASSSQQGWNTEAFF. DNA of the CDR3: TGTGCCAGCAGCAGCCAACAGGGTTGGAACACTGAAGCTTTCTTT.

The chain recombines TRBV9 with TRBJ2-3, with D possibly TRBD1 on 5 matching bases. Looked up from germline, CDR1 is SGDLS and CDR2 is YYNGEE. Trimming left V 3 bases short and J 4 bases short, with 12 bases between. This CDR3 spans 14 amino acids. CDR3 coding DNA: TGTGCCAGCAGCGACGCAGGGCTGCCAGATACGCAGTATTTT. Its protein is CASSDAGLPDTQYF. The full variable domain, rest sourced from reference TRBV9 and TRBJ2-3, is DSGVTQTPKHLITATGQRVTLRCSPRSGDLSVYWYQQSLDQGLQFLIQYYNGEERAKGNILERFSAQQFPDLHSELNLSSLELGDSALYFCASSDAGLPDTQYFGPGTRLTVL.

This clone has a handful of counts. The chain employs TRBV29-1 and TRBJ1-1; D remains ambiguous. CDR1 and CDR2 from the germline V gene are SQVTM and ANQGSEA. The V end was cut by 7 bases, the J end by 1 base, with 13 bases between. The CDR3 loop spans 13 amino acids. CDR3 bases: TGCAGCGCCCCGGACGGATCGAACACTGAAGCTTTCTTT. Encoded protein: CSAPDGSNTEAFF.

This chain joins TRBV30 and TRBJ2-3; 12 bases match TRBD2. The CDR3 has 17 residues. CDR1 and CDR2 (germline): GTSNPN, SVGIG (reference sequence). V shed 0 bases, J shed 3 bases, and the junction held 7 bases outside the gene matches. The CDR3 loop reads CAWSVLRTSGVTDTQYF. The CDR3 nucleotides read TGTGCCTGGAGTGTCCTTAGGACTAGCGGGGTAACAGATACGCAGTATTTT.

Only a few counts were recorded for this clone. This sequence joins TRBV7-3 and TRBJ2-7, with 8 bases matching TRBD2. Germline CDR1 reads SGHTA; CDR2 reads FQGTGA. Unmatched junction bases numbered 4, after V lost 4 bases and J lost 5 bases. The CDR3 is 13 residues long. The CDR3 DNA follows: TGTGCCAGCAGCTCGACTAGCGTCCACGAGCAGTACTTC. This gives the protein CASSSTSVHEQYF.

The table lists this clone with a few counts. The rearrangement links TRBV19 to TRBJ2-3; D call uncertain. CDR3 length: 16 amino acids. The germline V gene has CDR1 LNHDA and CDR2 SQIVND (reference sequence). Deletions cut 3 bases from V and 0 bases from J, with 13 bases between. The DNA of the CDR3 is TGTGCCAGTAGTATGAAAGTAACTTCTAGCACAGATACGCAGTATTTT. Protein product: CASSMKVTSSTDTQYF.

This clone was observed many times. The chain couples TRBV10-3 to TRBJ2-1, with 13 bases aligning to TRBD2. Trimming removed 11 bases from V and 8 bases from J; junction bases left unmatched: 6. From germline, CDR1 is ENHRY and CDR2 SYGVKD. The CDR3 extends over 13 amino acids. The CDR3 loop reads CAVGGLAGDEQFF. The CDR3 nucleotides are TGTGCCGTAGGCGGACTAGCGGGGGATGAGCAGTTCTTC.

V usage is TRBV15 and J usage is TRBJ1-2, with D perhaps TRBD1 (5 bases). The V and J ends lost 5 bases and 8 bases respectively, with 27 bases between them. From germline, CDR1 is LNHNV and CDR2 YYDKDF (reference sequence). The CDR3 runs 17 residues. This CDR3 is CATSGAQGANFPWGYTF. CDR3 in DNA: TGTGCCACCAGCGGAGCCCAGGGAGCCAACTTCCCGTGGGGCTACACCTTC.

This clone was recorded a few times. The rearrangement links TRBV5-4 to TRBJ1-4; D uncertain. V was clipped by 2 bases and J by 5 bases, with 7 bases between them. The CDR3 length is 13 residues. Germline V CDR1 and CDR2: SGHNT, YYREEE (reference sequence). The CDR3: CASSFPDNEKLFF. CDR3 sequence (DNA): TGTGCCAGCAGCTTCCCGGACAATGAAAAACTGTTTTTT.

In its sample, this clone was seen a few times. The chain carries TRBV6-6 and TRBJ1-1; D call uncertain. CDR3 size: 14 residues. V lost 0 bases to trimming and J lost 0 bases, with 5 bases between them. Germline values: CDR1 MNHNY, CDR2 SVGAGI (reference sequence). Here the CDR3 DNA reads TGTGCCAGCAGTTACTCGGTCTTGAACACTGAAGCTTTCTTT. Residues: CASSYSVLNTEAFF.

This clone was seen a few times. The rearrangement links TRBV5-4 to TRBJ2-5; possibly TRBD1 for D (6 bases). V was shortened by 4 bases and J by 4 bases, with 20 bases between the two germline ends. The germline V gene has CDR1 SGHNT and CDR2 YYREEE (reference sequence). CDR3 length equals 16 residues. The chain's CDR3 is CASSPSGGRGGETQYF. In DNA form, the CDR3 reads TGTGCCAGCAGCCCCTCCGGAGGACGAGGGGGAGAGACCCAGTACTTC.

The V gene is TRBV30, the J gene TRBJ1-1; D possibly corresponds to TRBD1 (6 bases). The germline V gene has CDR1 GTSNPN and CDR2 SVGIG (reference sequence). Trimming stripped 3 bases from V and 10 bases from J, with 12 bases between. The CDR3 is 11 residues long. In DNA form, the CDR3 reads TGTGCCTGGAGGGCATTGGGGGCAGCTTTCTTT. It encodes CAWRALGAAFF.

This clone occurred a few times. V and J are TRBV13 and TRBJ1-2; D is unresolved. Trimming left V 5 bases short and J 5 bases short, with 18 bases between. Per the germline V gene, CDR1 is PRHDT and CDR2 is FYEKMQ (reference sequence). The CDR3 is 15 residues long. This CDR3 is CASSPTWPDAYGYTF. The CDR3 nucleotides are TGTGCCAGCAGCCCCACTTGGCCGGACGCTTATGGCTACACCTTC.

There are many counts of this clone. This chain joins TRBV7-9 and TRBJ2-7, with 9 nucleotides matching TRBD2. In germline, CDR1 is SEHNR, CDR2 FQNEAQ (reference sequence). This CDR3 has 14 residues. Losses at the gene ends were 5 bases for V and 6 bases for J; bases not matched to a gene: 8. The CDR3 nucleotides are TGTGCCAGCAGCCTTAGCGGGAGAGTATCCGAGCAGTACTTC. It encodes CASSLSGRVSEQYF.

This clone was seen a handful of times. Here the CDR3 DNA reads TGCGCCAGCAGTAGTGCGGGGGACTATGGCTACACCTTC. Amino acids: CASSSAGDYGYTF. The chain is built from TRBV5-1 and TRBJ1-2, with D possibly TRBD1 on 5 matching bases. There are 13 residues in the CDR3. CDR1 is SGHRS and CDR2 is YFSETQ in the germline V gene. Trimming cost V 5 bases and J 3 bases, with 11 bases left between them.

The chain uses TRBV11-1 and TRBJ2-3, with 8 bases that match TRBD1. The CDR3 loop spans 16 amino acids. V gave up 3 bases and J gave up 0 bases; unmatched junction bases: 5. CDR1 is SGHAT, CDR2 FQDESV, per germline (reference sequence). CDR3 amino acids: CASSFWQGASTDTQYF. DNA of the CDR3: TGTGCCAGCAGCTTTTGGCAGGGGGCTAGCACAGATACGCAGTATTTT.

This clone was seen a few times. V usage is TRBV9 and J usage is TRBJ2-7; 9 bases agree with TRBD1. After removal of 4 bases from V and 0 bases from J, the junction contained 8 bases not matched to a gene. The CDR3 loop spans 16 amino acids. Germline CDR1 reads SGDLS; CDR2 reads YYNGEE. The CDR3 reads CASSPRDREYSYEQYF. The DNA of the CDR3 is TGTGCCAGCAGCCCCCGGGACAGGGAATACTCCTACGAGCAGTACTTC.

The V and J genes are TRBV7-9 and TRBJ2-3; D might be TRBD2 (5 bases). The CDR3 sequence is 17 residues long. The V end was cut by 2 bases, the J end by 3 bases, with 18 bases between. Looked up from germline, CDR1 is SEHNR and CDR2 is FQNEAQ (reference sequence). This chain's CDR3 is CASSLYTAAYGTDTQYF. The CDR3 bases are TGTGCCAGCAGCTTATATACAGCGGCCTATGGAACAGATACGCAGTATTTT.

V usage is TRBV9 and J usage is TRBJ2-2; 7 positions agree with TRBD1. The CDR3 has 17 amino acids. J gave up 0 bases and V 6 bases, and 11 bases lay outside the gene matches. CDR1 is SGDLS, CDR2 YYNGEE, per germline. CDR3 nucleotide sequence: TGTGCCAGCAACCGGGACAGTTATGTCTCGAACACCGGGGAGCTGTTTTTT. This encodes CASNRDSYVSNTGELFF.

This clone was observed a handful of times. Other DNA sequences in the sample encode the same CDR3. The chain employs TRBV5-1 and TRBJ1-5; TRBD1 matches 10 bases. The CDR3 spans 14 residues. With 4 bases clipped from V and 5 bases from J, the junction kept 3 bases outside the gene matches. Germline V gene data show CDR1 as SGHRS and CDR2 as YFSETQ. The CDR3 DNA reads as TGCGCCAGCAGCCCTGGGACAGGGGATCAGCCCCAGCATTTT. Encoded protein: CASSPGTGDQPQHF.

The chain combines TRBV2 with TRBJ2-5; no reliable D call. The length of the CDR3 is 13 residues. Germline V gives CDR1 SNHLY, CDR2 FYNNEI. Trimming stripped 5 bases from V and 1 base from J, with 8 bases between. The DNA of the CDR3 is TGTGCCAGCAGTCTAAAGTTCCAAGAGACCCAGTACTTC. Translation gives CASSLKFQETQYF.

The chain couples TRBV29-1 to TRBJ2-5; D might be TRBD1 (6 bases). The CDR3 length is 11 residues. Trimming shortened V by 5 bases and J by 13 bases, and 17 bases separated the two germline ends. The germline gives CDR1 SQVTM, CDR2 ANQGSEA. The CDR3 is CSVKPDRTLYF. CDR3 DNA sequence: TGCAGCGTTAAGCCAGACAGGACATTGTACTTC.

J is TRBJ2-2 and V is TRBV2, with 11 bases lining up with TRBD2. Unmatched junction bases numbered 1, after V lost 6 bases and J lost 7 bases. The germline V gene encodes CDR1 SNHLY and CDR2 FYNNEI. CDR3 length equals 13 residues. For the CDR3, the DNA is TGTGCCAGCAGGACTAGCGGGATCGGGGAGCTGTTTTTT. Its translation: CASRTSGIGELFF. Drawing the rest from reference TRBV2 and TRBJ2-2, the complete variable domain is EPEVTQTPSHQVTQMGQEVILRCVPISNHLYFYWYRQILGQKVEFLVSFYNNEISEKSEIFDDQFSVERPDGSNFTLKIRSTKLEDSAMYFCASRTSGIGELFFGEGSRLTVL.

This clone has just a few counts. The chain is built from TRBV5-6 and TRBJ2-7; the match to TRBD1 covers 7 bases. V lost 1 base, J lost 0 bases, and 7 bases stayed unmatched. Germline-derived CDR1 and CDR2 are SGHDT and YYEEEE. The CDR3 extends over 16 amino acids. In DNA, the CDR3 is TGTGCCAGCAGCTTGTTTGGCAGGGGGAACTCCTACGAGCAGTACTTC. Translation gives CASSLFGRGNSYEQYF.

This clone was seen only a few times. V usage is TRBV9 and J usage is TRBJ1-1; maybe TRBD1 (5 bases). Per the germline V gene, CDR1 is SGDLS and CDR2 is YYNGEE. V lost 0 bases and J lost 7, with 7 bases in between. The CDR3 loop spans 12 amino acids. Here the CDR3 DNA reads TGTGCCAGCAGCGTAGGGGACGGTGAAGCTTTCTTT. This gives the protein CASSVGDGEAFF. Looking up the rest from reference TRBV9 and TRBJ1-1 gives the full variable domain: DSGVTQTPKHLITATGQRVTLRCSPRSGDLSVYWYQQSLDQGLQFLIQYYNGEERAKGNILERFSAQQFPDLHSELNLSSLELGDSALYFCASSVGDGEAFFGQGTRLTVV.

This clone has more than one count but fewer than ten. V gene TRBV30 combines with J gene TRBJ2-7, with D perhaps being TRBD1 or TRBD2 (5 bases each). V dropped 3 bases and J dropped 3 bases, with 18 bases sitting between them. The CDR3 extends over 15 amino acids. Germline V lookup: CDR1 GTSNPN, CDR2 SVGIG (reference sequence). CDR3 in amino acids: CAWSPPGNAGYEQYF. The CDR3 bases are TGTGCCTGGAGCCCTCCAGGGAATGCGGGCTACGAGCAGTACTTC.

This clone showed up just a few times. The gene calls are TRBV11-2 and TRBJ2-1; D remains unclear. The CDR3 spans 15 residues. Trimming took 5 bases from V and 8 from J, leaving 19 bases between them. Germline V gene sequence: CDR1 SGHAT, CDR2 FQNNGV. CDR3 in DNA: TGTGCCAGCAGCCCCCGCTTTGGTACTGGCTATGAGCAGTTCTTC. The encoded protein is CASSPRFGTGYEQFF.

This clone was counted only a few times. The CDR3 protein is CASSQGEGQPQHF. DNA of the CDR3: TGTGCCAGCAGCCAAGGGGAGGGTCAGCCCCAGCATTTT. The genes are TRBV14 and TRBJ1-5; D ambiguous. Per the germline V gene, CDR1 is SGHDN and CDR2 is FVKESK. Trimming took off 1 base at V and 6 bases at J, with 7 bases between the two ends. This CDR3 has 13 residues.